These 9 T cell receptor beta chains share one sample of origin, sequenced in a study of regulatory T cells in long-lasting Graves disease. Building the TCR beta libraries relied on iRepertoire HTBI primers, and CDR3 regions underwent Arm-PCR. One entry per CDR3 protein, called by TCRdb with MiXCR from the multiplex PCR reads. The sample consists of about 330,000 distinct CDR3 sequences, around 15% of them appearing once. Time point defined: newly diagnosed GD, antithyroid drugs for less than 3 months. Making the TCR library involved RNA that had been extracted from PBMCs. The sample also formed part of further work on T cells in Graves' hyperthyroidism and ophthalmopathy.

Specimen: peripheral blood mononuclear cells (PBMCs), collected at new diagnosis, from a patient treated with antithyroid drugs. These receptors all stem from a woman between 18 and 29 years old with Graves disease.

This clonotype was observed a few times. CDR3 in amino acids: CASSVAWGSGRAATQYF. CDR3 DNA: TGTGCCAGCAGCGTAGCTTGGGGTAGCGGGAGGGCCGCTACGCAGTATTTT. This chain uses TRBV9 with TRBJ2-3; 11 bases match TRBD2. Trimming took 0 bases from V and 8 from J; bases not matched to a gene: 11. This CDR3 is 17 amino acids long. The germline CDR1 and CDR2 sequences are SGDLS and YYNGEE.

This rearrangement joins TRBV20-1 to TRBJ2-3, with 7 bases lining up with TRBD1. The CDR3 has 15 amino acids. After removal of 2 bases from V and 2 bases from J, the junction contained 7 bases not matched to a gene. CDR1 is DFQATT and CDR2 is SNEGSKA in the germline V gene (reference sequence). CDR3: CSARSGQEVTDTQYF. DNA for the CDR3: TGCAGTGCTAGATCTGGACAGGAGGTCACAGATACGCAGTATTTT.

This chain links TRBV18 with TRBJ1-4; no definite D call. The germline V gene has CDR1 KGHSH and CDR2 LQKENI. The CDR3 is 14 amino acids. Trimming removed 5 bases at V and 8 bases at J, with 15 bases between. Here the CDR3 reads CASSLDPGGEKLFF. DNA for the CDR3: TGTGCCAGCTCATTGGACCCAGGTGGAGAAAAACTGTTTTTT.

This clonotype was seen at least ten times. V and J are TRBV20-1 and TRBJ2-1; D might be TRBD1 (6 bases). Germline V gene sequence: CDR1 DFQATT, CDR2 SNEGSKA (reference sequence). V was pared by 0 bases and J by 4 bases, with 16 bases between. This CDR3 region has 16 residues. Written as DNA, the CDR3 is TGCAGTGCTAGAGATATCAGGGGTATCCGATACAATGAGCAGTTCTTC. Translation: CSARDIRGIRYNEQFF.

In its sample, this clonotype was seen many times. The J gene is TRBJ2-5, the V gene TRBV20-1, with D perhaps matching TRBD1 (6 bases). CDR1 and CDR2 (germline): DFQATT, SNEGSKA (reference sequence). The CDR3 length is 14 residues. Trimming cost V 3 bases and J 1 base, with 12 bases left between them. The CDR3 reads CSASASGVQETQYF. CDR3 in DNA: TGCAGTGCTAGCGCCTCAGGGGTCCAAGAGACCCAGTACTTC.

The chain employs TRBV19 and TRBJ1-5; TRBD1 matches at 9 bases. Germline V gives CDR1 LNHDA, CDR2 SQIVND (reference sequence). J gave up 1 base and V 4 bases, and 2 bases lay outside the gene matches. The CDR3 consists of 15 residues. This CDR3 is CASSTDRGSNQPQHF. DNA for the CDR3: TGTGCCAGTAGTACGGACAGGGGAAGCAATCAGCCCCAGCATTTT.

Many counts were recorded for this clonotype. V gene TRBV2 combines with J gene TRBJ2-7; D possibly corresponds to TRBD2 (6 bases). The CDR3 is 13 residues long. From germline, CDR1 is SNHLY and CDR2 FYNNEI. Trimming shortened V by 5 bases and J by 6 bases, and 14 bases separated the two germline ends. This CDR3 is CASSLGGSTEQYF. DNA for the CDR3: TGTGCCAGCAGTCTGGGGGGTAGTACCGAGCAGTACTTC.

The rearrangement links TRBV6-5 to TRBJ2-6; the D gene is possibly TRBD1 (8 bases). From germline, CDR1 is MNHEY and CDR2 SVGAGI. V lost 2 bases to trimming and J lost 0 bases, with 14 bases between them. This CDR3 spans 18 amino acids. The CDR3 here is CASSYGGDRSSGANVLTF. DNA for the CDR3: TGTGCCAGCAGTTACGGGGGGGACAGGAGCTCTGGGGCCAACGTCCTGACTTTC.

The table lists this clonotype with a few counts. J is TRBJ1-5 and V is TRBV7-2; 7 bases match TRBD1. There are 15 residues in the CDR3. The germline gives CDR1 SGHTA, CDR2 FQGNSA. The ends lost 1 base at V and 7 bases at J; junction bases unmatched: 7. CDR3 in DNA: TGTGCCAGCAGCTTAGGGGACAGAGGGGAGCAGCCCCAGCATTTT. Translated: CASSLGDRGEQPQHF.